These 3 T cell receptor beta chains were all obtained from the same sample, sequenced in a study of blood T cell repertoires in COVID-19. Only in-frame clones appear in the TCRdb table, and some are missing; sequencing was by immunoSEQ multiplex PCR. The table has over 100,000 clones, roughly 85% seen once. The sample taken for sequencing was peripheral blood. The receptors were sampled from a man aged 40-50 years with acute or convalescent COVID-19.

The chain recombines TRBV7-2 with TRBJ2-2, with D tentatively TRBD2 (6 bases). This CDR3 has 16 amino acids. In germline, CDR1 is SGHTA, CDR2 FQGNSA. The ends were cut back, 2 bases at V and 1 base at J, with 11 bases in the middle. The CDR3 bases are TGTGCCAGCAGCTTATTCGGGGGAGGGAACACCGGGGAGCTGTTTTTT. It is translated as CASSLFGGGNTGELFF.

V usage is TRBV2 and J usage is TRBJ2-7, with TRBD1 identical over 9 bases. V trimming: 10 bases; J trimming: 5 bases; junction bases outside the gene matches: 9. The CDR3 extends over 13 amino acids. Germline assignment: CDR1 SNHLY and CDR2 FYNNEI. Here the CDR3 DNA reads TGTGCCACCACTACTGACAGGGGGGACGAGCAGTACTTC. Amino acid sequence: CATTTDRGDEQYF. The variable domain in full, with the rest retrieved from reference TRBV2 and TRBJ2-7, is EPEVTQTPSHQVTQMGQEVILRCVPISNHLYFYWYRQILGQKVEFLVSFYNNEISEKSEIFDDQFSVERPDGSNFTLKIRSTKLEDSAMYFCATTTDRGDEQYFGPGTRLTVT.

The chain has TRBV7-8 and TRBJ2-3; tentative D call: TRBD1 (5 bases). The CDR3 spans 17 residues. Per germline, CDR1 SGHVS and CDR2 FQNEAQ. The V and J ends lost 5 bases and 1 base respectively, with 19 bases between them. CDR3 sequence (DNA): TGTGCCAGCAGCCTAGGGGCCCTGGGCAGTGGCACAGATACGCAGTATTTT. This translates into CASSLGALGSGTDTQYF.